The 8 T cell receptor beta chains in this list originate from one sample, sequenced in a study of T cell changes during pregnancy in multiple sclerosis. Repertoires were generated with immunoSEQ multiplex PCR, while TCRdb's copy carries only in-frame clones and drops some. The sample has around 95,000 clones, just over 90% seen once. Sequences were derived from peripheral blood, sampled after pregnancy. The receptors come from a female donor in good health, enrolled as a control in a pregnancy study.

V and J are TRBV28 and TRBJ2-1, with 11 positions matching TRBD2. CDR1 and CDR2 (germline): MDHEN, SYDVKM. CDR3 length: 15 amino acids. The V segment lost 2 bases and the J segment 9 bases; nucleotides outside the gene matches: 6. The CDR3 coding sequence is TGTGCCAGCAGTTTACGGAGACTAGCGGGAATTGAGCAGTTCTTC. The encoded protein is CASSLRRLAGIEQFF.

The rearrangement joins TRBV6-1 to TRBJ2-7, with 7 bases lining up with TRBD2. CDR3 length: 12 residues. Germline CDR1 is MNHNS and CDR2 is SASEGT. V was clipped by 5 bases and J by 4 bases; unmatched bases: 2. The CDR3 sequence is CASSSGEYEQYF. The CDR3 region has the DNA TGTGCCAGCAGTAGCGGGGAATACGAGCAGTACTTC.

The chain joins TRBV10-3 to TRBJ1-2; D possibly corresponds to TRBD1 (5 bases). Trimming took off 6 bases at V and 11 bases at J, with 13 bases between the two ends. The CDR3 consists of 11 residues. Looked up from germline, CDR1 is ENHRY and CDR2 is SYGVKD. CDR3 loop: CAISPEGRYTF. The CDR3 DNA reads as TGTGCCATCAGCCCCGAGGGGAGGTACACCTTC.

The genes are TRBV7-9 and TRBJ2-1, with a tentative D call TRBD1 (5 bases). Germline V gives CDR1 SEHNR, CDR2 FQNEAQ (reference sequence). Trimming took 5 bases from V and 7 from J, leaving 18 bases between them. The CDR3 length is 15 residues. DNA of the CDR3: TGTGCCAGCAGCCCGCGGTTTGGGGCCTGGAATGAGCAGTTCTTC. Its translation: CASSPRFGAWNEQFF.

The chain joins TRBV10-3 to TRBJ2-1; 10 bases agree with TRBD2. The CDR3 spans 15 residues. V dropped 0 bases and J dropped 8; count of bases not matched to a gene: 4. Germline CDR1 and CDR2: ENHRY and SYGVKD. CDR3 nucleotide sequence: TGTGCCATCAGTGAGTCGTGGCTAGCGGGGGATGAGCAGTTCTTC. Protein: CAISESWLAGDEQFF.

J is TRBJ1-5 and V is TRBV19; 10 bases fit TRBD1. V shed 6 bases and J 3 bases; nucleotides not matched to a gene: 8. The length of the CDR3 is 16 residues. Per germline, CDR1 LNHDA and CDR2 SQIVND (reference sequence). CDR3 protein: CASSDGTGDLNQPQHF. For the CDR3, the DNA is TGTGCCAGTAGCGATGGGACAGGGGACCTCAATCAGCCCCAGCATTTT.

The genes are TRBV19 and TRBJ2-3; D gene uncertain. Germline CDR1 is LNHDA and CDR2 is SQIVND (reference sequence). Between the trimmed V and J ends, which lost 5 bases and 4 bases, there was a span of 13 bases. CDR3 length: 14 amino acids. CDR3 nucleotide sequence: TGTGCCAGTAGTCATGGTTCTACCCCAGATACGCAGTATTTT. Translating it yields CASSHGSTPDTQYF.

V and J are TRBV6-6 and TRBJ2-3; 7 bases are shared with TRBD2. CDR3 length: 13 amino acids. The V gene's germline CDR1 is MNHNY and CDR2 SVGAGI (reference sequence). J lost 9 bases, V lost 6 bases, and 9 bases had no gene match. CDR3 sequence (DNA): TGTGCCAGCAGCCCGATGGGGGGGGTGACGCAGTATTTT. The encoded protein is CASSPMGGVTQYF.